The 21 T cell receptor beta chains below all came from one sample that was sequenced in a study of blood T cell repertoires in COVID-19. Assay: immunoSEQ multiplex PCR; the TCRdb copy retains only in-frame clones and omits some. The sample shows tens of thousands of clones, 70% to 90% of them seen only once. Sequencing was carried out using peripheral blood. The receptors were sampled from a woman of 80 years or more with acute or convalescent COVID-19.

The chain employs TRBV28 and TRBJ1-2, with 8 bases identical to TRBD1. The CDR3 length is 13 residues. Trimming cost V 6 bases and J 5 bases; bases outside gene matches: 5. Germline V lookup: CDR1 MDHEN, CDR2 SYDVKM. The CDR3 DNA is TGTGCCAGCAGGGCAGGGGGCGCTTATGGCTACACCTTC. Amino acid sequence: CASRAGGAYGYTF.

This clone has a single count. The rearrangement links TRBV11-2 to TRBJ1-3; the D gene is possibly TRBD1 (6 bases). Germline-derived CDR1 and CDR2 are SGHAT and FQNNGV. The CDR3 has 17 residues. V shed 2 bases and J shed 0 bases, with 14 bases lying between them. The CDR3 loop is CASSLSGGLNSGNTIYF. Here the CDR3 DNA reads TGTGCCAGCAGCTTATCCGGGGGGCTTAACTCTGGAAACACCATATATTTT.

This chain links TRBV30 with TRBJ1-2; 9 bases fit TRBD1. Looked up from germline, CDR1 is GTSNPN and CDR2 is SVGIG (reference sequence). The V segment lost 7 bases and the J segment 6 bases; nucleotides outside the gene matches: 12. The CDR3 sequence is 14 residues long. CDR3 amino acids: CALYRDRAIHGYTF. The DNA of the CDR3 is TGTGCCTTATACCGGGACAGGGCGATACATGGCTACACCTTC.

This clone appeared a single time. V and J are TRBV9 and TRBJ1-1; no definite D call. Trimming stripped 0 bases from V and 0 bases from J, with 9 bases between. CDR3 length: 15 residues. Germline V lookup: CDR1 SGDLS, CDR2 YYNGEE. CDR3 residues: CASSVAVGLNTEAFF. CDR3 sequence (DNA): TGTGCCAGCAGCGTAGCCGTCGGGTTGAACACTGAAGCTTTCTTT.

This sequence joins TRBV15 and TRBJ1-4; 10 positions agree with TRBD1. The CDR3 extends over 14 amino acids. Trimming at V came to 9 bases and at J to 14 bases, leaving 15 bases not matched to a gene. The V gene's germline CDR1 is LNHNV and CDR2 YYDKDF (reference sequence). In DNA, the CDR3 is TGTGCCACTTCGAGTGGGACAGGGGCAAAGTGGCTGTTTTTT. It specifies CATSSGTGAKWLFF.

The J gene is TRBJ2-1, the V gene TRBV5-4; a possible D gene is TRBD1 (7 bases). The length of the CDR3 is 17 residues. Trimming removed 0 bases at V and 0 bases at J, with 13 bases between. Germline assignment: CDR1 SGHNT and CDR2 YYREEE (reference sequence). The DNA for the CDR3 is TGTGCCAGCAGCTTGGCGGCAGGGGGGCGCTCCTACAATGAGCAGTTCTTC. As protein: CASSLAAGGRSYNEQFF. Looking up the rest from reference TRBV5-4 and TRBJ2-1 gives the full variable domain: ETGVTQSPTHLIKTRGQQVTLRCSSQSGHNTVSWYQQALGQGPQFIFQYYREEENGRGNFPPRFSGLQFPNYSSELNVNALELDDSALYLCASSLAAGGRSYNEQFFGPGTRLTVL.

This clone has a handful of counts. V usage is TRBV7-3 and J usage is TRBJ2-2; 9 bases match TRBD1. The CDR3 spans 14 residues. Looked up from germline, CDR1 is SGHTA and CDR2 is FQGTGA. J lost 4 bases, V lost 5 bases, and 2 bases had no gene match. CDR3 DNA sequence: TGTGCCAGCAGCCGGACAGGGGCCACCGGGGAGCTGTTTTTT. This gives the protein CASSRTGATGELFF.

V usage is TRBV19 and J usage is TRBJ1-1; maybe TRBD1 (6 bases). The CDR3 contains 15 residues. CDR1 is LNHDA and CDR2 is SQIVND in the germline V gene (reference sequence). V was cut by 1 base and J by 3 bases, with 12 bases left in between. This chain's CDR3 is CASSIVGAGDTEAFF. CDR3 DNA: TGTGCCAGTAGTATAGTGGGGGCCGGGGACACTGAAGCTTTCTTT. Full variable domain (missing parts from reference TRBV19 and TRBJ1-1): DGGITQSPKYLFRKEGQNVTLSCEQNLNHDAMYWYRQDPGQGLRLIYYSQIVNDFQKGDIAEGYSVSREKKESFPLTVTSAQKNPTAFYLCASSIVGAGDTEAFFGQGTRLTVV.

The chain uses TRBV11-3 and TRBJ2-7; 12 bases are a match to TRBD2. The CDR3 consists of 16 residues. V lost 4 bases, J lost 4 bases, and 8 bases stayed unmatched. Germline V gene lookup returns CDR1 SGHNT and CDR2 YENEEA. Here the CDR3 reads CASSYRRTSGIYEQYF. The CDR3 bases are TGTGCCAGCAGCTACCGTCGGACTAGCGGGATTTACGAGCAGTACTTC.

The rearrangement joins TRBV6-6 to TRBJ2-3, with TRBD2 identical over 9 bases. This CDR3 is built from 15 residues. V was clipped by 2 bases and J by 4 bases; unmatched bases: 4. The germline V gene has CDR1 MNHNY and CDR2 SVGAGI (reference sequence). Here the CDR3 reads CASSYGGRASDTQYF. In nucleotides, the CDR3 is TGTGCCAGCAGTTACGGCGGGAGGGCCTCAGATACGCAGTATTTT.

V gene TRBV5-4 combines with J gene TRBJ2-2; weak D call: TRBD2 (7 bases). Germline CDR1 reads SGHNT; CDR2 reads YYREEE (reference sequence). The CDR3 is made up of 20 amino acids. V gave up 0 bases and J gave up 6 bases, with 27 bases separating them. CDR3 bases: TGTGCCAGCAGCTTGGGAGGGGCTGCGGGGGCTGCGCGGGGCGCCGGGGAGCTGTTTTTT. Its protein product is CASSLGGAAGAARGAGELFF.

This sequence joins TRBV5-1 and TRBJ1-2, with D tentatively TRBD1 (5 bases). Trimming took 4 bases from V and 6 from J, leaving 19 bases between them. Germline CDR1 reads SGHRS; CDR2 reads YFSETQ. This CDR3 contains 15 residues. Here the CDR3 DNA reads TGCGCCAGCAGCCAAGCGGAGGGGAGATCCCATGGCTACACCTTC. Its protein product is CASSQAEGRSHGYTF.

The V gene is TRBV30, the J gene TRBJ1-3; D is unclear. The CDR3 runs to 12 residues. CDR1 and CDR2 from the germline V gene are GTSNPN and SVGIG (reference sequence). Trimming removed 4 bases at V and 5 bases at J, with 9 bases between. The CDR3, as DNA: TGTGCCTGGAAGGCCGGGAGAAACACCATATATTTT. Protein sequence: CAWKAGRNTIYF.

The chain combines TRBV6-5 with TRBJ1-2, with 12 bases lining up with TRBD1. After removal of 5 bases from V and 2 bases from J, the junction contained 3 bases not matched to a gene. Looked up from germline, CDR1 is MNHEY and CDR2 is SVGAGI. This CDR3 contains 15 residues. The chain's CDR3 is CASSPGQGANYGYTF. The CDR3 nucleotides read TGTGCCAGCAGTCCGGGACAGGGGGCAAACTATGGCTACACCTTC.

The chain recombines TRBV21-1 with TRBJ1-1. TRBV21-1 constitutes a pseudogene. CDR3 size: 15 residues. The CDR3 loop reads CASSKLDTGNTEAFF. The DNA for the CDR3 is TGTGCCAGCAGCAAGTTGGATACGGGTAACACTGAAGCTTTCTTT.

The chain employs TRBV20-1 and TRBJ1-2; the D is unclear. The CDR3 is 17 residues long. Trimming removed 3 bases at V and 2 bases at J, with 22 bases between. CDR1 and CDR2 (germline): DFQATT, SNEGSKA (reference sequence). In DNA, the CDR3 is TGCAGTGCTAGTCGCCCGGCAGCTGGAGCTCAAAACTATGGCTACACCTTC. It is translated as CSASRPAAGAQNYGYTF.

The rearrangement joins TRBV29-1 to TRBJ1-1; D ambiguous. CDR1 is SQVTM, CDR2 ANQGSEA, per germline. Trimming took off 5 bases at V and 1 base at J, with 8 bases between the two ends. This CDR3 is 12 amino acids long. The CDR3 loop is CSVSPGNTEAFF. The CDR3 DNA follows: TGCAGCGTTTCCCCGGGGAACACTGAAGCTTTCTTT.

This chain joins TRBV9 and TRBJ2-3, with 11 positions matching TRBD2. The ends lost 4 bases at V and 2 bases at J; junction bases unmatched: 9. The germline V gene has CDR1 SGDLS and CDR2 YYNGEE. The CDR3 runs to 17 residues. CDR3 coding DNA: TGTGCCAGCAGCCTCTATAGCGGGGGGGTTGACACAGATACGCAGTATTTT. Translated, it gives CASSLYSGGVDTDTQYF. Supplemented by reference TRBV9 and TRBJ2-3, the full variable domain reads DSGVTQTPKHLITATGQRVTLRCSPRSGDLSVYWYQQSLDQGLQFLIQYYNGEERAKGNILERFSAQQFPDLHSELNLSSLELGDSALYFCASSLYSGGVDTDTQYFGPGTRLTVL.

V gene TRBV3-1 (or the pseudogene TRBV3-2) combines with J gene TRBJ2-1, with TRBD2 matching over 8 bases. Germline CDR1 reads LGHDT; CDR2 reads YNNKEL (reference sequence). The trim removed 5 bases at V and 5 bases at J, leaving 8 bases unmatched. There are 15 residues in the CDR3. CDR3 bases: TGTGCCAGCAGCTCCACTAGCGGACTTCACAATGAGCAGTTCTTC. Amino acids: CASSSTSGLHNEQFF.

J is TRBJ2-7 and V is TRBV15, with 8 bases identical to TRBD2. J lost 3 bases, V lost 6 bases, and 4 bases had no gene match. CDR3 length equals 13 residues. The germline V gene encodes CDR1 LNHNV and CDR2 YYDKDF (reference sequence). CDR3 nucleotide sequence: TGTGCCACCAGTAGCGGGATTAGCTACGAGCAGTACTTC. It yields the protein CATSSGISYEQYF.

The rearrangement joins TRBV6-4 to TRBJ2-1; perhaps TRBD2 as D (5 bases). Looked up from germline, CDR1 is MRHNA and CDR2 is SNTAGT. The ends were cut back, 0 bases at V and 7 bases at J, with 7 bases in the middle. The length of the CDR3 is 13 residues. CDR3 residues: CASSDSPGNEQFF. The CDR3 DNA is TGTGCCAGCAGTGACTCCCCGGGGAATGAGCAGTTCTTC.